This is a list of T cell receptor beta chains from one sample in a study of identical twins. TCRdb re-derived calls from the 5' RACE reads in MiXCR, one entry per CDR3 protein. The sample records about 530,000 distinct CDR3 sequences, 13% to 15% being singletons. The same data also contributed to another study, on yellow fever vaccine responses in identical twins.

The sample was CD4+ T cells sorted from blood. These receptors were obtained from a woman younger than 35 in good health. Each CDR3 is given with its conserved first and last residue. A D gene is named only where the DNA matches it firmly. Where a row states a size, it is once, few, many or the class of an expanded clone; other rows omit it.

clone_size,v_call,d_call,j_call,cdr3_aa,cdr3_nt
many,TRBV7-2,TRBD2,TRBJ2-2,CASSARTSGANTGELFF,TGTGCCAGCAGCGCCAGGACTAGCGGGGCGAACACCGGGGAGCTGTTTTTT
NA,TRBV3-1,NA,TRBJ1-6,CASSHGSNSPLHF,TGTGCCAGCAGCCACGGGTCTAATTCACCCCTCCACTTT
NA,TRBV10-3,NA,TRBJ1-2,CAIRGDGNYGYTF,TGTGCCATCAGGGGAGACGGGAACTATGGCTACACCTTC
NA,TRBV12-3/TRBV12-4,NA,TRBJ1-4,CASSLYRGSEKLFF,TGTGCCAGCAGTCTCTACCGGGGGAGTGAAAAACTGTTTTTT
NA,TRBV24-1,NA,TRBJ2-3,CATSLRSTDTQYF,TGTGCCACCAGTTTGCGGAGCACAGATACGCAGTATTTT
few,TRBV27,NA,TRBJ1-5,CASSLLGVSNQPQHF,TGTGCCAGCAGTTTGTTGGGGGTGAGCAATCAGCCCCAGCATTTT
few,TRBV20-1,NA,TRBJ2-7,CSAISELNYEQYF,TGCAGTGCTATAAGTGAGCTGAACTACGAGCAGTACTTC
NA,TRBV6-1,NA,TRBJ2-7,CASEGFQTYEQYF,TGTGCCAGCGAGGGATTCCAAACCTACGAGCAGTACTTC
NA,TRBV15,TRBD1,TRBJ1-5,CATSRGQGRGQPQHF,TGTGCCACCAGCCGGGGACAGGGAAGAGGTCAGCCCCAGCATTTT
many,TRBV5-1,NA,TRBJ1-3,CASSMDGAYGNTIYF,TGCGCCAGCAGCATGGACGGGGCGTATGGAAACACCATATATTTT
NA,TRBV15,NA,TRBJ1-1,CATSRDLAENTEAFF,TGTGCCACCAGCAGAGATTTGGCAGAGAACACTGAAGCTTTCTTT
NA,TRBV11-2,NA,TRBJ2-5,CASSLVYGTQYF,TGTGCCAGCAGCTTAGTTTATGGGACCCAGTACTTC
once,TRBV12-3/TRBV12-4,NA,TRBJ1-5,CASSFEGTGPQHF,TGTGCCAGCAGTTTTGAAGGGACCGGGCCCCAGCATTTT
NA,TRBV9,NA,TRBJ2-5,CASSDRQGGETQYF,TGTGCCAGCAGCGACCGCCAAGGGGGGGAGACCCAGTACTTC
NA,TRBV20-1,NA,TRBJ1-6,CSAREAGSYNSPLHF,TGCAGTGCTAGAGAGGCGGGCTCCTATAATTCACCCCTCCACTTT
once,TRBV2,TRBD1,TRBJ1-3,CALKGQPSSGNTIYF,TGTGCCTTAAAGGGACAGCCCTCCTCTGGAAACACCATATATTTT
NA,TRBV27,NA,TRBJ2-7,CASSLSGFSYEQYF,TGTGCCAGCAGTTTATCGGGGTTCTCCTACGAGCAGTACTTC
few,TRBV4-1,TRBD1,TRBJ2-7,CASSPPGQGAFGLATREQYF,TGCGCCAGCAGCCCACCGGGACAGGGGGCTTTTGGACTAGCGACTCGGGAGCAGTACTTC
NA,TRBV6-1,TRBD2,TRBJ2-1,CASSEGASGFYNEQFF,TGTGCCAGCAGTGAAGGGGCTAGCGGGTTCTACAATGAGCAGTTCTTC
few,TRBV3-1,NA,TRBJ2-1,CASSFSLNEQFF,TGTGCCAGCAGCTTCAGTTTAAATGAGCAGTTCTTC
NA,TRBV5-1,TRBD1,TRBJ2-3,CASSLGTGGSTDTQYF,TGTGCCAGCAGCCTAGGGACAGGGGGTAGCACAGATACGCAGTATTTT
NA,TRBV20-1,TRBD2,TRBJ2-5,CSARDIQREGQYQETQYF,TGCAGTGCTAGAGATATCCAGCGGGAGGGCCAGTACCAAGAGACCCAGTACTTC
few,TRBV14,NA,TRBJ2-1,CASSQALVPYNEQFF,TGTGCCAGCAGCCAAGCCTTAGTTCCGTACAATGAGCAGTTCTTC
NA,TRBV5-1,NA,TRBJ1-1,CASSLAERNTEAFF,TGCGCCAGCAGCTTGGCCGAAAGGAACACTGAAGCTTTCTTT
many,TRBV10-3,TRBD1,TRBJ2-1,CAISETGGLNEQFF,TGTGCCATCAGTGAGACAGGGGGCTTAAATGAGCAGTTCTTC
NA,TRBV2,NA,TRBJ2-1,CASTTIGSSSGRGEQFF,TGTGCCAGCACCACCATCGGGAGCTCCAGTGGTCGCGGTGAGCAGTTCTTC
NA,TRBV7-8,NA,TRBJ1-4,CASSQGQLNEKLFF,TGTGCCAGCAGCCAAGGACAGCTGAATGAAAAACTGTTTTTT
once,TRBV18,TRBD2,TRBJ2-7,CASSPRTSGFLEQYF,TGTGCCAGCTCACCAAGGACTAGCGGCTTTTTGGAGCAGTACTTC
NA,TRBV12-3/TRBV12-4,NA,TRBJ2-5,CASSSTLETQYF,TGTGCCAGCAGTTCCACACTAGAGACCCAGTACTTC
NA,TRBV4-1,NA,TRBJ1-1,CASSQVMTDANTEAFF,TGCGCCAGCAGCCAAGTAATGACGGACGCGAACACTGAAGCTTTCTTT
NA,TRBV3-1,NA,TRBJ2-3,CASSQVPPVGDTQYF,TGTGCCAGCAGCCAAGTCCCTCCGGTTGGAGATACGCAGTATTTT